This T cell receptor (beta chain) was sequenced for a study of blood T cells in healthy people across ages. The germline V gene encodes CDR1 DFQATT and CDR2 SNEGSKA (reference sequence). The CDR3 has 16 residues. With a J-beta primer mix and a sample-barcoded 5' primer, a second PCR ran about 7 to 12 cycles. From the 5' RACE reads, TCRdb called clonotypes with MiXCR, one entry per CDR3 protein. The profile shows around 1,500,000 distinct CDR3 sequences, 40% to 50% of them singletons. The sequencing input was blood. The V and J genes are TRBV20-1 and TRBJ2-7; possibly TRBD1 for D (5 bases). The J call is uncertain, as TRBJ2-5 better fits the DNA end. This receptor was identified in a woman under 30 in good health. Here the CDR3 DNA reads TGCAGTGCTAGAGATGTGGACAACCATCGGGCGGAGACCCAGTACTTC. Protein: CSARDVDNHRAETQYF.